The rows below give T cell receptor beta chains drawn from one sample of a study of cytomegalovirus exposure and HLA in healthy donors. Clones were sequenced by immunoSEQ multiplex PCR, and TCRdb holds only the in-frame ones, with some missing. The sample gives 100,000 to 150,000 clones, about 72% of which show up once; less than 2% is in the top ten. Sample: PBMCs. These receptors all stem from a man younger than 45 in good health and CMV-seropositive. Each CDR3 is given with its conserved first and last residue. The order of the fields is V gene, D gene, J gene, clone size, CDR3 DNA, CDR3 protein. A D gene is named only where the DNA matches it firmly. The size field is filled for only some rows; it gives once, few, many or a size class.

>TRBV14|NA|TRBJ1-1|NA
TGTGCCAGCAGCCAAGAGCAGGGGACTGAAGCTTTCTTT
CASSQEQGTEAFF
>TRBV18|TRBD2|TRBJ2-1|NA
TGTGCCAGCTCACTCTCGGGAGGCGCAAATGAGCAGTTCTTC
CASSLSGGANEQFF
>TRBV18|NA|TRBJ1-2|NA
TGTGCCAGCTCACTTCAACGGGACACCTATGGCTACACCTTC
CASSLQRDTYGYTF
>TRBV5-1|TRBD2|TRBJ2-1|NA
TGCGCCAGCATGGTAGGGGATACAGCGGGAGGACTTTACAATGAGCAGTTCTTC
CASMVGDTAGGLYNEQFF
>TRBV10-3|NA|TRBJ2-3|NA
TGTGCCATCAGTGAGTCGGCGGTTACGCAGTATTTT
CAISESAVTQYF
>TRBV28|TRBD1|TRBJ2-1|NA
TGTGCCAGCAGCGATCCGGGACAGGGGGCGGTTGAGCAGTTCTTC
CASSDPGQGAVEQFF
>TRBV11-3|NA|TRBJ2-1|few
TGTGCCAGCAGCTCCGGTGGCTCCTACAATGAGCAGTTCTTC
CASSSGGSYNEQFF
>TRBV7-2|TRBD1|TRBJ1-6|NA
TGTGCCAGCAGCCAAAACAGGGGGCGCCAATATTCACCCCTCCACTTT
CASSQNRGRQYSPLHF
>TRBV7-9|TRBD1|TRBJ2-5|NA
TGTGCCAGCAGCCTGCGACAGGGCCGGGAGACCCAGTACTTC
CASSLRQGRETQYF
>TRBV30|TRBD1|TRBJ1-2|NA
TGTGCCTGGAGTAGTATCGGACAGGGGGCACAGACCTTC
CAWSSIGQGAQTF
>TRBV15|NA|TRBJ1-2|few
TGTGCCACCAGCAGAGATAATCCCCCCGATGGCTACACCTTC
CATSRDNPPDGYTF
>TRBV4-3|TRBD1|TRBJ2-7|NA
TGCGCCAGCAGCCCCGGGACAGGTGGGGTTTACGAGCAGTACTTC
CASSPGTGGVYEQYF
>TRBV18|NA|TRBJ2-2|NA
TGTGCCAGCTCACCAGGCAGCCTCGGGACCGGGGAGCTGTTTTTT
CASSPGSLGTGELFF
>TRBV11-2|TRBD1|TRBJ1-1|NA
TGTGCCAGCAATCCGGGACAGGGCAACACTGAAGCTTTCTTT
CASNPGQGNTEAFF
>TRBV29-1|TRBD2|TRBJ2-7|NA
TGCAGCGTCTTGACTAGCGGGAGCTACGAGCAGTACTTC
CSVLTSGSYEQYF
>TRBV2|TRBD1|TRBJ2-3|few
TGTGCCAGCAGGGGAGACAGGGTCGGCACAGATACGCAGTATTTT
CASRGDRVGTDTQYF
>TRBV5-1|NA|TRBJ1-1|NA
TGCGCCAGCAGCTCCCCGCCTACACAGGGATCTCTATTCTTT
CASSSPPTQGSLFF
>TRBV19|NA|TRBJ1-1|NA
TGTGCCAGTAGTGAGCACAGGAACACTGAAGCTTTCTTT
CASSEHRNTEAFF